This T cell receptor (beta chain) was found in a study of T cell responses to AZD1222 COVID-19 vaccine. The CDR3 totals 13 residues. The V end lost 6 bases, the J end lost 2 bases, and 8 bases lay between the germline ends. The V gene's germline CDR1 is MDHEN and CDR2 SYDVKM. Study conclusions and caveats: Baseline serology detected seropositivity in only a handful of AZD1222 recipients.

This clone has a handful of counts. Its antigen is undetermined. Clones were read by immunoSEQ multiplex PCR, and TCRdb kept only the in-frame ones, dropping some. The data contain 150,000 to 160,000 clones, approximately 87% of them seen just once; the ten biggest clones take up 5% to 6%. This chain connects TRBV28 to TRBJ1-5; D is uncertain. This clonotype was sampled from an adult in good health. Source: peripheral blood, taken on day 0 of MenACWY control vaccination. CDR3 residues: CASRSRRNQPQHF. In nucleotides, the CDR3 is TGTGCCAGCAGATCCAGGCGCAATCAGCCCCAGCATTTT.